These 5 T cell receptor beta chains share one sample of origin, sequenced in a study of T cells after yellow fever vaccination. MiXCR, run by TCRdb on the 5' RACE reads, gives a single entry per CDR3 protein. The sample has about 58,000 distinct CDR3 sequences, about 6.6% seen once; the top ten hold 30% to 40%. The sample was CD8+ T cells sorted from PBMCs, taken on the day of the first yellow fever vaccination. The receptors here all came from a man aged 18 to 30 who received the YFV17D yellow fever vaccine.

At least ten counts were recorded for this clonotype. The rearrangement uses TRBV10-3 and TRBJ1-1; D unresolved. Between the trimmed V and J ends, which lost 3 bases and 4 bases, there was a span of 3 bases. The CDR3 covers 11 residues. Germline values: CDR1 ENHRY, CDR2 SYGVKD. CDR3 nucleotides: TGTGCCATCAGTGACAGCACTGAAGCTTTCTTT. Protein product: CAISDSTEAFF.

Ten or more counts support this clonotype. This chain connects TRBV9 to TRBJ1-1; D may be TRBD1 (6 bases). The germline V gene encodes CDR1 SGDLS and CDR2 YYNGEE. The CDR3 totals 15 residues. V dropped 4 bases and J dropped 5 bases, with 18 bases sitting between them. The CDR3 sequence: CASSPTRGALTEAFF. The CDR3 coding sequence is TGTGCCAGCAGCCCAACAAGGGGGGCCCTTACTGAAGCTTTCTTT.

This clonotype has at least ten counts. The chain joins TRBV6-5 to TRBJ2-1; D possibly corresponds to TRBD2 (6 bases). The V and J ends lost 2 bases and 4 bases respectively, with 15 bases between them. Germline CDR1 and CDR2: MNHEY and SVGAGI. This CDR3 spans 16 amino acids. The CDR3 nucleotides read TGTGCCAGCAGTTACAGGGCCCGGGGGTTATACAATGAGCAGTTCTTC. It is translated as CASSYRARGLYNEQFF.

In this sample, this clonotype turned up many times. V gene TRBV5-1 combines with J gene TRBJ2-5; D is unclear. V lost 0 bases to trimming and J lost 4 bases, with 10 bases between them. The germline CDR1 and CDR2 sequences are SGHRS and YFSETQ. This CDR3 comprises 14 residues. The CDR3, as DNA: TGCGCCAGCAGCTTGGGGCCACGTGGAGAGACCCAGTACTTC. As protein: CASSLGPRGETQYF.

The chain joins TRBV28 to TRBJ2-7, with D tentatively TRBD1 (6 bases). The CDR3 has 16 residues. Trimming left V 1 base short and J 3 bases short, with 16 bases between. The germline V gene encodes CDR1 MDHEN and CDR2 SYDVKM. In nucleotides, the CDR3 is TGTGCCAGCAGTTTATACAGAGGGGACACCGTCTACGAGCAGTACGTC. Translating gives CASSLYRGDTVYEQYV.